What follows are 12 T cell receptor beta chains derived from one specimen sequenced in a study of preoperative IRX-2 immunotherapy in early breast cancer. TCRdb's copy holds only in-frame clones and misses some; the assay was immunoSEQ multiplex PCR. Among around 40,000 clones listed, about 95% were seen once. Treatment meaning: preoperative locoregional IRX-2 cytokine immunotherapy. The sequenced sample was tumor tissue, obtained after IRX-2 immunotherapy. The receptor set was obtained from a human donor with breast cancer.

This rearrangement joins TRBV4-1 to TRBJ2-7; D is perhaps TRBD2 (6 bases). Trimming pared 3 bases from V and 2 bases from J, leaving 14 bases between. The length of the CDR3 is 15 residues. In germline, CDR1 is MGHRA, CDR2 YSYEKL. CDR3 sequence reads: CASSHTNSGTYEQYF. DNA of the CDR3: TGCGCCAGCAGCCACACGAATAGCGGAACCTACGAGCAGTACTTC.

CDR3 amino acids: CASSQDDRINSPLHF. The CDR3 coding sequence is TGCGCCAGCAGCCAGGACGACAGAATTAATTCACCCCTCCACTTT. V gene TRBV4-1 combines with J gene TRBJ1-6; D perhaps matches TRBD1 (5 bases). This CDR3 spans 15 amino acids. Germline CDR1 is MGHRA and CDR2 is YSYEKL. Trimming left V 3 bases short and J 6 bases short, with 12 bases between.

The CDR3 DNA reads TGCGCCAGCAGCCAAGCGTCCGGGACGGTGAATGAAAAACTGTTTTTT. Translation: CASSQASGTVNEKLFF. The V and J genes are TRBV4-3 and TRBJ1-4; TRBD1 is a possible D gene (5 bases). CDR1 is LGHNA, CDR2 YSLEER, per germline. V was pared by 1 base and J by 5 bases, with 14 bases between. The CDR3 contains 16 residues.

This chain connects TRBV11-2 to TRBJ2-5; D might be TRBD2 (6 bases). CDR1 and CDR2 (germline): SGHAT, FQNNGV. V shed 5 bases and J shed 4 bases, with 11 bases lying between them. CDR3 length equals 13 residues. In nucleotides, the CDR3 is TGTGCCAGCAGCCAACCGGGGGTAGAGACCCAGTACTTC. Its protein is CASSQPGVETQYF.

The chain joins TRBV28 to TRBJ1-5, with D unresolved. The CDR3 has 14 residues. V lost 6 bases to trimming and J lost 1 base, with 10 bases between them. Germline assignment: CDR1 MDHEN and CDR2 SYDVKM. CDR3 in amino acids: CASSTGRSNQPQHF. CDR3 bases: TGTGCCAGCAGCACCGGGAGAAGCAATCAGCCCCAGCATTTT.

The chain uses TRBV4-3 and TRBJ2-2; perhaps TRBD2 as D (5 bases). V lost 1 base and J 3 bases, leaving 9 bases between the germline ends. Germline V gene sequence: CDR1 LGHNA, CDR2 YSLEER. This CDR3 has 15 amino acids. The chain's CDR3 is CASSQVSGYTGELFF. The CDR3 bases are TGCGCCAGCAGCCAAGTATCGGGGTACACCGGGGAGCTGTTTTTT.

The V call is TRBV19, the J call TRBJ2-6; either TRBD1 or TRBD2 may supply D (5 bases each). Looked up from germline, CDR1 is LNHDA and CDR2 is SQIVND (reference sequence). The CDR3 totals 17 residues. V was shortened by 7 bases and J by 2 bases, with 18 bases between the two germline ends. The DNA for the CDR3 is TGTGCCAGTATTGGGTCGGGGCGGCGAACTGGGGCCAACGTCCTGACTTTC. It yields the protein CASIGSGRRTGANVLTF.

The rearrangement joins TRBV6-5 to TRBJ2-3; D is uncertain. The CDR3 has 14 amino acids. Trimming cost V 6 bases and J 4 bases, with 14 bases left between them. Germline V gene lookup returns CDR1 MNHEY and CDR2 SVGAGI. The CDR3 protein is CASRAASRPDTQYF. As DNA, the CDR3 is TGTGCCAGCAGGGCCGCCTCAAGACCAGATACGCAGTATTTT.

This rearrangement joins TRBV7-9 to TRBJ2-3; 7 bases fit TRBD2. The V and J ends lost 6 bases and 0 bases, in that order; junction bases with no gene match: 12. The CDR3 is 17 amino acids. Germline assignment: CDR1 SEHNR and CDR2 FQNEAQ (reference sequence). CDR3 in DNA: TGTGCCAGCAGACCGAAGCGGGGTAGCGGAAGCACAGATACGCAGTATTTT. This sequence encodes CASRPKRGSGSTDTQYF. The whole variable domain, remainder taken from reference TRBV7-9 and TRBJ2-3, is DTGVSQNPRHKITKRGQNVTFRCDPISEHNRLYWYRQTLGQGPEFLTYFQNEAQLEKSRLLSDRFSAERPKGSFSTLEIQRTEQGDSAMYLCASRPKRGSGSTDTQYFGPGTRLTVL.

V usage is TRBV28 and J usage is TRBJ2-1; 10 bases agree with TRBD2. Germline CDR1 reads MDHEN; CDR2 reads SYDVKM. The CDR3 length is 18 residues. V lost 5 bases and J lost 4; bases outside the gene matches: 14. The CDR3 is CASSRFSSGGSLYNEQFF. As DNA, the CDR3 is TGTGCCAGCAGTCGATTTTCTAGCGGGGGTTCCCTATACAATGAGCAGTTCTTC.

The CDR3 nucleotides are TGTGCCAGCAGCTTAGCTCCGTCAGGGCCGGAAAAACTGTTTTTT. Translated: CASSLAPSGPEKLFF. The chain recombines TRBV11-2 with TRBJ1-4, with D possibly TRBD1 on 5 matching bases. This CDR3 comprises 15 residues. The V and J ends lost 1 base and 8 bases respectively, with 14 bases between them. Looked up from germline, CDR1 is SGHAT and CDR2 is FQNNGV.

The V call is TRBV30, the J call TRBJ2-7; no clear D gene. This CDR3 contains 17 residues. Germline-derived CDR1 and CDR2 are GTSNPN and SVGIG (reference sequence). The V end lost 3 bases, the J end lost 2 bases, and 23 bases lay between the germline ends. CDR3: CAWRDQLFGYSTYEQYF. CDR3 nucleotide sequence: TGTGCCTGGAGAGACCAACTGTTCGGATACTCCACCTACGAGCAGTACTTC.